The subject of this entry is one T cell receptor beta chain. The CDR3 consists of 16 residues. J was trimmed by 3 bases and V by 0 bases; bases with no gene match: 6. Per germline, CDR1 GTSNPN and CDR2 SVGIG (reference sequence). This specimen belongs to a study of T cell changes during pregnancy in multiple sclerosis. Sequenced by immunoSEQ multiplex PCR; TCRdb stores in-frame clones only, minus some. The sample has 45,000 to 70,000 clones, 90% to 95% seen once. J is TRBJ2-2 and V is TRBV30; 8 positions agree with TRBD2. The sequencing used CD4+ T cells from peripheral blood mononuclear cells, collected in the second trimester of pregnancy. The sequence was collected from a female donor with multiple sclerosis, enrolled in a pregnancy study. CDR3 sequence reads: CAWSVGAGVYTGELFF. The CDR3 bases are TGTGCCTGGAGTGTGGGAGCGGGGGTCTACACCGGGGAGCTGTTTTTT.